This T cell receptor beta chain was retrieved from a study of immune cell composition in non-small cell lung cancer. Turning to the study itself: Most cases were lung adenocarcinoma or squamous cell carcinoma.

V shed 6 bases and J 3 bases; nucleotides not matched to a gene: 10. The germline gives CDR1 SGHAT, CDR2 FQNNGV. This CDR3 is built from 16 residues. Normal lung sampling was at least 3 cm from the tumour, as distant as possible. Profiled with immunoSEQ multiplex PCR; TCRdb holds only in-frame clones, not every one. This sample has about 3,400 clones, with roughly 69% found just once. This clone occurred once. Its antigen is not known. Points from the study as a whole: Tumour-reactive clones were not shown to match dominant in vivo tumour clones. TIL tumour reactivity correlated with maximal tumour-associated clone frequency in adenocarcinoma. Clones >0.5% enriched in tumour were rarer in adenocarcinoma (around 33%) than squamous (roughly 75%).

The rearrangement joins TRBV11-2 to TRBJ2-4; 8 nucleotides line up with TRBD2. This receptor was obtained from a human donor with non-small cell lung cancer. The specimen was non-adjacent lung tissue. This chain's CDR3 is CASRDVRGAFKNIQYF. The CDR3 DNA sequence: TGTGCCAGCAGGGACGTGCGGGGGGCATTCAAAAACATTCAGTACTTC. The whole variable domain, filled in from reference TRBV11-2 and TRBJ2-4, reads EAGVAQSPRYKIIEKRQSVAFWCNPISGHATLYWYQQILGQGPKLLIQFQNNGVVDDSQLPKDRFSAERLKGVDSTLKIQPAKLEDSAVYLCASRDVRGAFKNIQYFGAGTRLSVL.